The clone carrying this TCR beta chain was seen more than once but under ten times. The data were obtained in a study of blood T cells in healthy people across ages. As for the study in general: Template switching retrieved approximately one barcoded beta molecule for each two T cells.

The germline CDR1 and CDR2 sequences are SGHKS and YYEKEE (reference sequence). The CDR3 has 16 residues. Trimming stripped 5 bases from V and 2 bases from J, with 19 bases between. A sample-barcoded 5' primer and a J-beta primer mix were used in a second PCR of roughly 7 to 12 cycles. TCRdb reprocessed the 5' RACE reads with MiXCR, giving one entry per CDR3 protein. The data hold 800,000 to 1,000,000 distinct CDR3 sequences, with roughly 52% observed a single time. This TCR was recovered from a man aged 30 to 45 in good health. Sequencing was done on a sample of blood. V and J are TRBV5-5 and TRBJ2-5; no clear D gene. The CDR3 is CASSKIPGLQQETQYF. The CDR3 bases are TGTGCCAGCAGTAAGATCCCTGGGCTCCAGCAAGAGACCCAGTACTTC.